Presented here are 22 T cell receptor beta chains from one specimen sequenced in a study of T cell responses to AZD1222 COVID-19 vaccine. TCRdb's copy holds only in-frame clones and misses some; the assay was immunoSEQ multiplex PCR. The profile shows approximately 130,000 clones, less than 95% of them singletons. Here the sequenced sample was peripheral blood, taken on day 0 of AZD1222 vaccination. The receptors shown here come from an adult in good health.

The chain recombines TRBV15 with TRBJ1-4, with 10 bases aligning to TRBD1. Losses at the gene ends were 1 base for V and 13 bases for J; bases not matched to a gene: 9. This CDR3 has 15 amino acids. Germline V gene lookup returns CDR1 LNHNV and CDR2 YYDKDF (reference sequence). The CDR3 region is CATSRGQGASERLFF. CDR3 bases: TGTGCCACCAGCAGAGGACAGGGGGCTTCGGAGCGACTGTTTTTT.

This chain joins TRBV30 and TRBJ1-1; the D gene is possibly TRBD1 (5 bases). Germline V gene sequence: CDR1 GTSNPN, CDR2 SVGIG (reference sequence). The CDR3 contains 14 residues. This chain's CDR3 is CAGLLWPVTTEAFF. CDR3 bases: TGTGCGGGACTCCTATGGCCAGTTACCACTGAAGCTTTCTTT. Full variable domain (missing parts from reference TRBV30 and TRBJ1-1): SQTIHQWPATLVQPVGSPLSLECTVEGTSNPNLYWYRQAAGRGLQLLFYSVGIGQISSEVPQNLSASRPQDRQFILSSKKLLLSDSGFYLCAGLLWPVTTEAFFGQGTRLTVV.

The chain recombines TRBV5-1 with TRBJ2-5; D gene unclear. V lost 1 base, J lost 4 bases, and 5 bases lay in between. Per the germline V gene, CDR1 is SGHRS and CDR2 is YFSETQ. The CDR3 contains 12 residues. The CDR3 loop is CASSLIGETQYF. DNA of the CDR3: TGCGCCAGCAGCTTGATTGGAGAGACCCAGTACTTC.

This chain joins TRBV6-2 or TRBV6-3 and TRBJ2-7, with D possibly being TRBD1 or TRBD2 (5 bases each). CDR1 and CDR2 from the germline V gene are MNHEY and SVGEGT. V lost 6 bases to trimming and J lost 0 bases, with 12 bases between them. This CDR3 is 14 amino acids long. The CDR3 here is CASSVGRSSYEQYF. The CDR3 coding sequence is TGTGCCAGCAGCGTGGGACGGAGCTCCTACGAGCAGTACTTC.

CDR3: CASSLAGGQWGYTF. CDR3 DNA sequence: TGTGCCAGCAGCTTGGCAGGGGGCCAATGGGGCTACACCTTC. The chain carries TRBV7-9 and TRBJ1-2; 8 bases are a match to TRBD1. The length of the CDR3 is 14 residues. The V gene's germline CDR1 is SEHNR and CDR2 FQNEAQ (reference sequence). J was trimmed by 8 bases and V by 3 bases; bases with no gene match: 8.

J is TRBJ2-2 and V is TRBV6-5; D is perhaps TRBD1 or TRBD2 (5 bases each). V lost 4 bases to trimming and J lost 0 bases, with 12 bases between them. Germline V gene lookup returns CDR1 MNHEY and CDR2 SVGAGI. CDR3 size: 16 residues. The CDR3 DNA reads as TGTGCCAGCAGTTTCGGGACGTTCGCGAACACCGGGGAGCTGTTTTTT. Translated: CASSFGTFANTGELFF.

The rearrangement uses TRBV5-6 and TRBJ1-1; D might be TRBD1 (6 bases). The length of the CDR3 is 15 residues. The germline V gene encodes CDR1 SGHDT and CDR2 YYEEEE. Trimming left V 1 base short and J 1 base short, with 11 bases between. CDR3 residues: CASSLLYRENTEAFF. CDR3 nucleotides: TGTGCCAGCAGCTTGCTGTACAGGGAGAACACTGAAGCTTTCTTT.

This clone occurred once. The chain carries TRBV19 and TRBJ2-7; the match to TRBD1 covers 10 bases. From germline, CDR1 is LNHDA and CDR2 SQIVND (reference sequence). V shed 3 bases, J shed 3 bases, and the junction held 2 bases outside the gene matches. CDR3 length: 14 amino acids. The CDR3 spells CASSIRTGGYEQYF. The DNA for the CDR3 is TGTGCCAGTAGTATTCGGACAGGGGGCTACGAGCAGTACTTC.

The chain has TRBV18 and TRBJ2-7, with no clear D. V lost 4 bases, J lost 5 bases, and 12 bases lay in between. Germline lookup yields CDR1 KGHSH and CDR2 LQKENI. There are 13 residues in the CDR3. The CDR3 protein is CASSLGYKDEQYF. The CDR3, as DNA: TGTGCCAGCTCACTGGGTTATAAGGACGAGCAGTACTTC. Drawing the rest from reference TRBV18 and TRBJ2-7, the complete variable domain is NAGVMQNPRHLVRRRGQEARLRCSPMKGHSHVYWYRQLPEEGLKFMVYLQKENIIDESGMPKERFSAEFPKEGPSILRIQQVVRGDSAAYFCASSLGYKDEQYFGPGTRLTVT.

This chain uses TRBV9 with TRBJ1-6; 9 bases fit TRBD1. Germline-derived CDR1 and CDR2 are SGDLS and YYNGEE. This CDR3 is built from 17 residues. The trim removed 3 bases at V and 6 bases at J, leaving 10 bases unmatched. The CDR3 DNA reads as TGTGCCAGCAGCGGAGGGGCGGGACAGGGCACTAATTCACCCCTCCACTTT. As protein: CASSGGAGQGTNSPLHF.

V is TRBV7-2 and J is TRBJ2-4; no definite D call. The CDR3 runs 14 residues. Trimming took 5 bases from V and 1 from J, leaving 9 bases between them. Germline V CDR1 and CDR2: SGHTA, FQGNSA. The CDR3 DNA is TGTGCCAGCAGCCCCGGACCTGCCAAAAACATTCAGTACTTC. This codes for CASSPGPAKNIQYF.

This chain links TRBV5-6 with TRBJ1-3; D is ambiguous. Germline loops: CDR1 SGHDT, CDR2 YYEEEE. Trimming shortened V by 1 base and J by 1 base, and 6 bases separated the two germline ends. This CDR3 region has 14 residues. CDR3 residues: CASSLTPSGNTIYF. DNA for the CDR3: TGTGCCAGCAGCTTGACTCCTTCTGGAAACACCATATATTTT. Full variable domain (missing parts from reference TRBV5-6 and TRBJ1-3): DAGVTQSPTHLIKTRGQQVTLRCSPKSGHDTVSWYQQALGQGPQFIFQYYEEEERQRGNFPDRFSGHQFPNYSSELNVNALLLGDSALYLCASSLTPSGNTIYFGEGSWLTVV.

This chain links TRBV28 with TRBJ1-4; 7 bases agree with TRBD1. Germline CDR1 is MDHEN and CDR2 is SYDVKM. The trim removed 6 bases at V and 0 bases at J, leaving 4 bases unmatched. CDR3 size: 15 residues. CDR3 loop: CASSRDSTTNEKLFF. The DNA of the CDR3 is TGTGCCAGCAGCCGGGACAGCACAACTAATGAAAAACTGTTTTTT.

This CDR3 is CASSSQASRGEQYF. CDR3 sequence (DNA): TGTGCCAGCAGCTCCCAGGCTTCGAGGGGAGAGCAGTACTTC. The rearrangement links TRBV7-2 to TRBJ2-7; perhaps D is TRBD1 or TRBD2 (5 bases each). The V and J ends lost 4 bases and 7 bases respectively, with 17 bases between them. Germline lookup yields CDR1 SGHTA and CDR2 FQGNSA. The CDR3 runs 14 residues.

This clone was counted a single time. The chain joins TRBV6-4 to TRBJ2-1, with TRBD2 matching over 8 bases. Per germline, CDR1 MRHNA and CDR2 SNTAGT. The CDR3 extends over 15 amino acids. V lost 2 bases, J lost 0 bases, and 0 bases stayed unmatched. The CDR3 is CASSDGTSSYNEQFF. CDR3 in DNA: TGTGCCAGCAGTGACGGGACTAGCTCCTACAATGAGCAGTTCTTC.

The chain carries TRBV27 and TRBJ2-1; 8 bases are shared with TRBD2. This CDR3 has 16 residues. Germline loops: CDR1 MNHEY, CDR2 SMNVEV (reference sequence). After removal of 6 bases from V and 0 bases from J, the junction contained 7 bases not matched to a gene. CDR3 nucleotide sequence: TGTGCCAGCAGGCAGTCCGGGACTAGCTCCTACAATGAGCAGTTCTTC. It codes for CASRQSGTSSYNEQFF.

The chain employs TRBV19 and TRBJ1-4; D is unresolved. Trimming took 5 bases from V and 0 from J, leaving 7 bases between them. Looked up from germline, CDR1 is LNHDA and CDR2 is SQIVND (reference sequence). CDR3 length equals 14 residues. The CDR3 spells CASSGVATNEKLFF. Written as DNA, the CDR3 is TGTGCCAGTAGTGGAGTTGCAACTAATGAAAAACTGTTTTTT. Full variable domain (remainder filled in from reference TRBV19 and TRBJ1-4): DGGITQSPKYLFRKEGQNVTLSCEQNLNHDAMYWYRQDPGQGLRLIYYSQIVNDFQKGDIAEGYSVSREKKESFPLTVTSAQKNPTAFYLCASSGVATNEKLFFGSGTQLSVL.

This sequence joins TRBV6-5 and TRBJ1-4; TRBD1 aligns across 9 bases. The length of the CDR3 is 16 residues. With 2 bases clipped from V and 3 bases from J, the junction kept 4 bases outside the gene matches. The germline V gene has CDR1 MNHEY and CDR2 SVGAGI. The CDR3 nucleotides are TGTGCCAGCAGTTACCCACAGGGGGCGGCTAATGAAAAACTGTTTTTT. It is translated as CASSYPQGAANEKLFF.

V and J are TRBV5-1 and TRBJ1-4; D is uncertain. With 5 bases removed from V and 3 bases from J, the gap between germline ends came to 8 bases. The CDR3 totals 13 residues. Looked up from germline, CDR1 is SGHRS and CDR2 is YFSETQ. The CDR3 reads CASSRDPNEKLFF. As DNA, the CDR3 is TGCGCCAGCAGTAGGGATCCTAATGAAAAACTGTTTTTT.

The table lists this clone with a count of one. The rearrangement joins TRBV24-1 to TRBJ1-4; 7 nucleotides align to TRBD1. Trimming removed 3 bases from V and 7 bases from J; junction bases left unmatched: 7. The germline V gene encodes CDR1 KGHDR and CDR2 SFDVKD. The CDR3 consists of 15 residues. CDR3 sequence (DNA): TGTGCCACCAGTGATATGGGACAGTTCTCTGAAAAACTGTTTTTT. Translated, it gives CATSDMGQFSEKLFF.

This sequence joins TRBV11-2 and TRBJ2-1; the D is unclear. Germline V lookup: CDR1 SGHAT, CDR2 FQNNGV. Trimming shortened V by 1 base and J by 10 bases, and 8 bases separated the two germline ends. CDR3 length equals 12 residues. As DNA, the CDR3 is TGTGCCAGCAGCTTAGTTCGGAACGAGCAGTTCTTC. It yields the protein CASSLVRNEQFF.

The chain uses TRBV7-9 and TRBJ2-5, with a tentative D call TRBD1 (6 bases). Trimming stripped 4 bases from V and 5 bases from J, with 14 bases between. This CDR3 contains 14 residues. CDR1 and CDR2 from the germline V gene are SEHNR and FQNEAQ (reference sequence). The CDR3 reads CASSSGQYEETQYF. As DNA, the CDR3 is TGTGCCAGCAGCTCAGGACAGTACGAGGAGACCCAGTACTTC. Looking up the rest from reference TRBV7-9 and TRBJ2-5 gives the full variable domain: DTGVSQNPRHKITKRGQNVTFRCDPISEHNRLYWYRQTLGQGPEFLTYFQNEAQLEKSRLLSDRFSAERPKGSFSTLEIQRTEQGDSAMYLCASSSGQYEETQYFGPGTRLLVL.